A single sample is the source of the 10 T cell receptor beta chains below, sequenced in a study of blood T cells in healthy people across ages. Then a second PCR, running about 6 to 11 cycles, was carried out with a sample-barcoded 5' primer and a J-beta primer mix. TCRdb passed the 5' RACE reads through MiXCR, listing each CDR3 protein once. The sample shows about 1 million distinct CDR3 sequences, roughly a quarter of them seen only once. The same sample was also studied in work on T cells of mothers and their children.

The specimen was blood. All receptors derive from a girl under 10 years old in good health.

This clonotype was counted only a few times. The rearrangement joins TRBV7-9 to TRBJ2-5; the D gene is possibly TRBD2 (5 bases). TRBJ2-7 explains the end of the DNA better; the J call may be wrong. Germline V gives CDR1 SEHNR, CDR2 FQNEAQ (reference sequence). This CDR3 contains 16 residues. CDR3 loop: CASSPLGGGGNYEQYF. The CDR3 nucleotides read TGTGCCAGCAGCCCCTTGGGTGGAGGTGGGAACTACGAGCAGTACTTC.

The rearrangement links TRBV20-1 to TRBJ1-2, with 10 bases aligning to TRBD1. Germline lookup yields CDR1 DFQATT and CDR2 SNEGSKA (reference sequence). The CDR3 spans 14 residues. Germline trimming cut 5 bases from V and 4 bases from J; bases unmatched to any gene: 7. The CDR3 is CSAGAGQGRYGYTF. CDR3 DNA sequence: TGCAGTGCTGGCGCGGGACAGGGGCGCTATGGCTACACCTTC.

This clonotype showed up just a few times. The chain has TRBV2 and TRBJ2-3; D not certain. The germline V and J ends were trimmed by 10 bases and 5 bases, with 16 bases remaining between them. The CDR3 length is 13 residues. Germline-derived CDR1 and CDR2 are SNHLY and FYNNEI. CDR3 amino acids: CATQASYGDTQYF. Here the CDR3 DNA reads TGTGCCACCCAGGCGTCGTATGGAGATACGCAGTATTTT.

This chain uses TRBV29-1 with TRBJ1-1, with D perhaps TRBD1 (6 bases). The CDR3 has 13 amino acids. Germline-derived CDR1 and CDR2 are SQVTM and ANQGSEA. With 8 bases removed from V and 11 bases from J, the gap between germline ends came to 24 bases. CDR3 DNA: TGCAGCTCCGCCAGCCTGTTGGGGGCGGAGGCTTTCTTT. It specifies CSSASLLGAEAFF.

The chain links TRBV4-3 to TRBJ1-2; weak D call: TRBD1 (5 bases). The CDR3 length is 14 residues. With 1 base removed from V and 3 bases from J, the gap between germline ends came to 9 bases. CDR1 is LGHNA, CDR2 YSLEER, per germline. DNA for the CDR3: TGCGCCAGCAGCCAAGTTGGAGGGGACTATGGCTACACCTTC. The encoded protein is CASSQVGGDYGYTF.

This clonotype is a singleton in its sample. The chain employs TRBV2 and TRBJ1-1; 7 nucleotides match TRBD1. This CDR3 has 16 residues. The V segment lost 2 bases and the J segment 1 base; nucleotides outside the gene matches: 7. Germline loops: CDR1 SNHLY, CDR2 FYNNEI. The CDR3 loop is CASSETRRGRNTEAFF. The CDR3 DNA reads as TGTGCCAGCAGTGAAACGAGGAGGGGGCGGAACACTGAAGCTTTCTTT.

This chain links TRBV29-1 with TRBJ2-5; D not resolved. V dropped 6 bases and J dropped 2 bases, with 13 bases sitting between them. Germline V lookup: CDR1 SQVTM, CDR2 ANQGSEA. CDR3 length: 13 amino acids. In DNA form, the CDR3 reads TGCAGCGTAGCCATCCCCAATCAAGAGACCCAGTACTTC. It is translated as CSVAIPNQETQYF.

This chain links TRBV29-1 with TRBJ1-1; D ambiguous. CDR1 SQVTM and CDR2 ANQGSEA come from the germline V gene. The V end lost 7 bases, the J end lost 0 bases, and 6 bases lay between the germline ends. The CDR3 is 11 residues long. The CDR3 region has the DNA TGCAGCGGCCAGATGAACACTGAAGCTTTCTTT. Translation gives CSGQMNTEAFF. The variable domain in full, completed from reference TRBV29-1 and TRBJ1-1, reads SAVISQKPSRDICQRGTSLTIQCQVDSQVTMMFWYRQQPGQSLTLIATANQGSEATYESGFVIDKFPISRPNLTFSTLTVSNMSPEDSSIYLCSGQMNTEAFFGQGTRLTVV.

The DNA for the CDR3 is TGTGCCAGCAGCTTATTAGCAGATACTAGCACAGATACGCAGTATTTT. Its protein product is CASSLLADTSTDTQYF. V usage is TRBV7-2 and J usage is TRBJ2-3, with D hard to call. CDR1 SGHTA and CDR2 FQGNSA come from the germline V gene. The CDR3 loop spans 16 amino acids. The V end was cut by 2 bases, the J end by 0 bases, with 12 bases between.

The rearrangement links TRBV7-9 to TRBJ2-5; D gene unclear. CDR1 and CDR2 from the germline V gene are SEHNR and FQNEAQ (reference sequence). The CDR3 sequence is 14 residues long. Between the trimmed V and J ends, which lost 4 bases and 5 bases, there was a span of 14 bases. CDR3 in amino acids: CASSSRAAWETQYF. The CDR3 nucleotides are TGTGCCAGCAGCTCCCGGGCTGCGTGGGAGACCCAGTACTTC.